This T cell receptor beta chain derives from a study of Ad26.COV2.S vaccination and SARS-CoV-2 variants. At the level of the study: Recipients of Ad26.COV2.S got it intramuscularly, once or twice 56 days apart. Whole-study findings and limits: Whether participants received vaccine or placebo, their non-spike TCR breadth was similar. Analyses of TCR breadth and depth may have underestimated total T cell responses.

The CDR3 has 14 residues. Per germline, CDR1 SGHRS and CDR2 YFSETQ. V lost 4 bases to trimming and J lost 0 bases, with 9 bases between them. On this clone itself: Antigen: not known.

The treatment: some 20 received Ad26.COV2.S at low or high dose, single or two shots; roughly five received placebo; per-sample allocation not given. Sample collection was performed on day 63 after the first vaccine or placebo injection. An adult donor aged 18-55 years was enrolled in Boston. Assay: immunoSEQ multiplex PCR; the TCRdb copy retains only in-frame clones and omits some. This table has 300,000 to 400,000 clones, around 90% appearing once. The clonotype was recovered from a person aged 18-65 years who received the Ad26.COV2.S COVID-19 vaccine or a placebo. The rearrangement links TRBV5-1 to TRBJ2-3; D uncertain. The sample here was peripheral blood, taken in a trial of Ad26.COV2.S vaccine versus placebo. The CDR3 coding sequence is TGCGCCAGCAGCCGGTCAACTAGCACAGATACGCAGTATTTT. Translating it yields CASSRSTSTDTQYF.